The sequence of this TCR beta chain was determined in a study of blood T cell repertoires in COVID-19. Study background: The origin of the acute and convalescent COVID-19 samples was the United States, Italy and Spain.

Measured with immunoSEQ multiplex PCR; TCRdb has only the in-frame clones, and not every one. The sample shows about 480,000 clones, around 88% of them seen only once. The CDR3 totals 16 residues. V was pared by 4 bases and J by 1 base, with 6 bases of the junction left unmatched. Germline values: CDR1 SGHRS, CDR2 YFSETQ. The chain uses TRBV5-1 and TRBJ2-3, with TRBD1 identical over 10 bases. This sequence originates from a woman in her twenties or thirties with acute or convalescent COVID-19. Sample: peripheral blood. CDR3 coding DNA: TGCGCCAGCAGCCCAGGACAGGGGGGACGCACAGATACGCAGTATTTT. Translation gives CASSPGQGGRTDTQYF.